This T cell receptor (beta chain) came from a study of blood T cells in healthy people across ages. Germline V gives CDR1 SGHRS, CDR2 YFSETQ. The germline V and J ends were trimmed by 2 bases and 5 bases, with 15 bases remaining between them. This CDR3 is built from 15 residues. Findings of the study overall: Both higher diversity and more naive CD4+ cells marked long-lived donors when set against aged donors.

There are a few counts of this clonotype. Its target is not known. Researchers report isolating at least 7 million PBMCs per sample. Together with a sample-barcoded 5' primer, a J-beta primer mix was included in a second PCR lasting roughly 6 to 12 cycles. TCRdb re-analysed the 5' RACE reads in MiXCR, keeping a single row per CDR3 protein. In the table there are around 820,000 distinct CDR3 sequences, roughly 25% of which are singletons. These records were also assigned to another study, of T cells of mothers and their children. That study adds: The shaping of TCR recombination output by thymic selection is similar in related and unrelated pairs.

The sample comprised blood. This chain links TRBV5-1 with TRBJ2-3, with TRBD2 as a possible D gene (6 bases). This TCR came from a boy younger than 18 in good health. CDR3 amino acids: CASSLTPGLKDTQYF. As DNA, the CDR3 is TGCGCCAGCAGCTTAACCCCTGGACTAAAAGATACGCAGTATTTT.